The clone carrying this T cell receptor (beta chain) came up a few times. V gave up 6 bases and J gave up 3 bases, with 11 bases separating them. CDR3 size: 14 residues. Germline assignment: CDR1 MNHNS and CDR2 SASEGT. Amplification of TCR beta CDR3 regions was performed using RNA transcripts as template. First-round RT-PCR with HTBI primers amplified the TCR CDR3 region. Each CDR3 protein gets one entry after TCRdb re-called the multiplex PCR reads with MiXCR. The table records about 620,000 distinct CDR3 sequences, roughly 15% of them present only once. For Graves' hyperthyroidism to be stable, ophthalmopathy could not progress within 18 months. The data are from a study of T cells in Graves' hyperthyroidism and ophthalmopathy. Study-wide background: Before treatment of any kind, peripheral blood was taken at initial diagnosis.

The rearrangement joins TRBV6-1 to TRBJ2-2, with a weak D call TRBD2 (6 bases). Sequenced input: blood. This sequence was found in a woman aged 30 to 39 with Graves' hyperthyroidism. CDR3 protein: CASRGDWDTGELFF. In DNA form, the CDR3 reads TGTGCCAGCAGGGGGGACTGGGACACCGGGGAGCTGTTTTTT.